Listed here are 22 T cell receptor beta chains from one sample, sequenced in a study of T cell changes during pregnancy in multiple sclerosis. The assay was immunoSEQ multiplex PCR, and TCRdb's table has in-frame clones only and misses some. This table holds about 67,000 clones, about 90% found once. The material sequenced was peripheral blood, taken in the second trimester of pregnancy. These receptors were obtained from a female donor in good health, enrolled as a control in a pregnancy study.

The V and J genes are TRBV19 and TRBJ2-5, with D unclear. The length of the CDR3 is 13 residues. V was pared by 2 bases and J by 5 bases, with 9 bases between. CDR1 and CDR2 from the germline V gene are LNHDA and SQIVND (reference sequence). In DNA, the CDR3 is TGTGCCAGTAGTATACAATTCATGGAGACCCAGTACTTC. This gives the protein CASSIQFMETQYF.

J is TRBJ1-4 and V is TRBV18, with D unclear. Germline CDR1 is KGHSH and CDR2 is LQKENI. Trimming removed 6 bases from V and 7 bases from J, with 18 bases in between. The CDR3 sequence is 15 residues long. DNA of the CDR3: TGTGCCAGCTCCTTCCTCGAGTCAGAGGGTGAAAAACTGTTTTTT. Translated: CASSFLESEGEKLFF. The variable domain in full, with the rest retrieved from reference TRBV18 and TRBJ1-4, is NAGVMQNPRHLVRRRGQEARLRCSPMKGHSHVYWYRQLPEEGLKFMVYLQKENIIDESGMPKERFSAEFPKEGPSILRIQQVVRGDSAAYFCASSFLESEGEKLFFGSGTQLSVL.

The chain couples TRBV18 to TRBJ1-3; a possible D gene is TRBD1 (5 bases). CDR3 length: 13 amino acids. The germline gives CDR1 KGHSH, CDR2 LQKENI. Trimming took off 2 bases at V and 8 bases at J, with 10 bases between the two ends. The CDR3 here is CASSPGGDYTIYF. Written as DNA, the CDR3 is TGTGCCAGCTCACCAGGAGGGGATTACACCATATATTTT.

The chain joins TRBV4-2 to TRBJ2-1, with TRBD2 identical over 10 bases. The CDR3 is made up of 14 amino acids. J was trimmed by 7 bases and V by 4 bases; bases with no gene match: 4. The V gene's germline CDR1 is LGHNA and CDR2 YNFKEQ. The CDR3 is CASSPGLAENEQFF. The CDR3, as DNA: TGTGCCAGCAGCCCAGGACTAGCGGAGAATGAGCAGTTCTTC.

The chain joins TRBV10-3 to TRBJ2-5; 8 positions match TRBD1. The germline V gene encodes CDR1 ENHRY and CDR2 SYGVKD. The CDR3 covers 14 residues. Trimming cost V 6 bases and J 1 base; bases outside gene matches: 4. The CDR3 nucleotides read TGTGCCATCAGCGGGACAGGACCCCAAGAGACCCAGTACTTC. Protein product: CAISGTGPQETQYF.

V is TRBV19 and J is TRBJ2-3; weak D call: TRBD2 (7 bases). V shed 7 bases and J shed 0 bases, with 14 bases lying between them. Per germline, CDR1 LNHDA and CDR2 SQIVND (reference sequence). This CDR3 comprises 15 residues. For the CDR3, the DNA is TGTGCCAGTACTAATCGGGGGGCTAGCACAGATACGCAGTATTTT. Its translation is CASTNRGASTDTQYF. The variable domain in full, with the rest retrieved from reference TRBV19 and TRBJ2-3, is DGGITQSPKYLFRKEGQNVTLSCEQNLNHDAMYWYRQDPGQGLRLIYYSQIVNDFQKGDIAEGYSVSREKKESFPLTVTSAQKNPTAFYLCASTNRGASTDTQYFGPGTRLTVL.

The chain recombines TRBV6-1 with TRBJ1-1, with 7 bases fitting TRBD1. CDR3 length equals 15 residues. Per germline, CDR1 MNHNS and CDR2 SASEGT. Trimming took 7 bases from V and 0 from J; bases not matched to a gene: 8. CDR3 DNA sequence: TGTGCCAGCATACAACTAGGGGGCATGAACACTGAAGCTTTCTTT. Its translation: CASIQLGGMNTEAFF.

The chain uses TRBV5-4 and TRBJ2-1; TRBD1 agrees at 8 bases. Germline trimming cut 3 bases from V and 9 bases from J; bases unmatched to any gene: 11. Germline V CDR1 and CDR2: SGHNT, YYREEE (reference sequence). The CDR3 contains 15 residues. The CDR3 is CASSSPGQASGEQFF. DNA for the CDR3: TGTGCCAGCAGCTCACCGGGACAGGCCTCCGGTGAGCAGTTCTTC. Using reference TRBV5-4 and TRBJ2-1 for the parts outside the CDR3, the full variable domain is ETGVTQSPTHLIKTRGQQVTLRCSSQSGHNTVSWYQQALGQGPQFIFQYYREEENGRGNFPPRFSGLQFPNYSSELNVNALELDDSALYLCASSSPGQASGEQFFGPGTRLTVL.

The CDR3 is CASSQELAGVSYNEQFF. CDR3 in DNA: TGCGCCAGCAGCCAAGAACTAGCGGGAGTCTCCTACAATGAGCAGTTCTTC. The chain links TRBV4-3 to TRBJ2-1; 11 bases fit TRBD2. Germline V CDR1 and CDR2: LGHNA, YSLEER. This CDR3 spans 17 amino acids. Trimming at V came to 0 bases and at J to 0 bases, leaving 1 base not matched to a gene.

V is TRBV7-3 and J is TRBJ2-7; TRBD1 is a possible D gene (5 bases). Germline-derived CDR1 and CDR2 are SGHTA and FQGTGA. The CDR3 is made up of 15 amino acids. The V end lost 2 bases, the J end lost 0 bases, and 11 bases lay between the germline ends. CDR3 DNA sequence: TGTGCCAGCAGCTTAGGGGCAGGAAGCTCCTACGAGCAGTACTTC. Residues: CASSLGAGSSYEQYF. The entire variable domain, with the rest obtained from reference TRBV7-3 and TRBJ2-7, is as follows: GAGVSQTPSNKVTEKGKYVELRCDPISGHTALYWYRQSLGQGPEFLIYFQGTGAADDSGLPNDRFFAVRPEGSVSTLKIQRTERGDSAVYLCASSLGAGSSYEQYFGPGTRLTVT.

The rearrangement uses TRBV9 and TRBJ1-4; D remains ambiguous. V was trimmed by 0 bases and J by 0 bases, leaving 6 bases between them. The germline V gene has CDR1 SGDLS and CDR2 YYNGEE. The CDR3 has 15 residues. CDR3 coding DNA: TGTGCCAGCAGCGTAGGAGAAGCAACTAATGAAAAACTGTTTTTT. Its translation is CASSVGEATNEKLFF.

This chain uses TRBV19 with TRBJ2-5; 7 bases are shared with TRBD1. There are 15 residues in the CDR3. J was trimmed by 0 bases and V by 7 bases; bases with no gene match: 8. Germline CDR1 and CDR2: LNHDA and SQIVND (reference sequence). The CDR3 DNA sequence: TGTGCCAGTACCTCCTCGGACAGGAACCAAGAGACCCAGTACTTC. Translation: CASTSSDRNQETQYF.

The V gene is TRBV7-6, the J gene TRBJ1-2; 8 nucleotides agree with TRBD1. CDR3 length: 13 residues. With V trimmed by 3 bases and J by 3 bases, 0 bases remained unmatched. CDR1 and CDR2 (germline): SGHVS, FNYEAQ. CDR3 protein: CASSLTGDYGYTF. CDR3 coding DNA: TGTGCCAGCAGCTTGACAGGGGACTATGGCTACACCTTC.

The chain carries TRBV2 and TRBJ2-5, with 7 bases aligning to TRBD1. There are 13 residues in the CDR3. From germline, CDR1 is SNHLY and CDR2 FYNNEI. V shed 7 bases and J 1 base; nucleotides not matched to a gene: 3. The CDR3, as DNA: TGTGCCAGCACCAGGGGGAGCCAAGAGACCCAGTACTTC. Translated: CASTRGSQETQYF.

The chain couples TRBV28 to TRBJ2-1, with 10 bases identical to TRBD1. Germline CDR1 and CDR2: MDHEN and SYDVKM. The V segment lost 3 bases and the J segment 8 bases; nucleotides outside the gene matches: 7. This CDR3 is built from 15 residues. The CDR3: CASSFLTGGWDEQFF. In DNA, the CDR3 is TGTGCCAGCAGTTTTCTGACAGGGGGCTGGGATGAGCAGTTCTTC.

The chain is built from TRBV30 and TRBJ1-3, with 7 nucleotides matching TRBD1. Germline-derived CDR1 and CDR2 are GTSNPN and SVGIG (reference sequence). The CDR3 runs 15 residues. V lost 4 bases and J lost 0; bases outside the gene matches: 6. The CDR3 spells CAWNRGQSSGNTIYF. The DNA of the CDR3 is TGTGCCTGGAACCGGGGACAGAGCTCTGGAAACACCATATATTTT.

The chain carries TRBV27 and TRBJ1-5; D is perhaps TRBD1 (5 bases). The CDR3 contains 15 residues. Germline CDR1 MNHEY, CDR2 SMNVEV (reference sequence). Trimming left V 1 base short and J 0 bases short, with 7 bases between. CDR3 nucleotides: TGTGCCAGCAGTTTATGGGGGGATAGCAATCAGCCCCAGCATTTT. As protein: CASSLWGDSNQPQHF.

This clone showed up just once. The chain carries TRBV27 and TRBJ1-2; 8 bases are shared with TRBD1. V shed 5 bases and J 2 bases; nucleotides not matched to a gene: 7. The CDR3 length is 15 residues. Germline loops: CDR1 MNHEY, CDR2 SMNVEV (reference sequence). The CDR3: CASSGRQGPNYGYTF. The CDR3 DNA sequence: TGTGCCAGCAGTGGAAGACAGGGGCCGAACTATGGCTACACCTTC.

The chain is built from TRBV2 and TRBJ2-5, with TRBD2 as a possible D gene (6 bases). Trimming left V 3 bases short and J 9 bases short, with 11 bases between. The CDR3 contains 12 residues. The germline CDR1 and CDR2 sequences are SNHLY and FYNNEI. CDR3 loop: CASSEVPGAQYF. The DNA of the CDR3 is TGTGCCAGCAGTGAGGTTCCGGGGGCCCAGTACTTC.

The chain is built from TRBV18 and TRBJ2-2, with 8 bases that match TRBD2. The CDR3 covers 16 residues. V lost 2 bases, J lost 0 bases, and 2 bases stayed unmatched. Germline V lookup: CDR1 KGHSH, CDR2 LQKENI. In DNA, the CDR3 is TGTGCCAGCTCACCAACGGGACTAGCGAACACCGGGGAGCTGTTTTTT. It specifies CASSPTGLANTGELFF. Full variable domain (missing parts from reference TRBV18 and TRBJ2-2): NAGVMQNPRHLVRRRGQEARLRCSPMKGHSHVYWYRQLPEEGLKFMVYLQKENIIDESGMPKERFSAEFPKEGPSILRIQQVVRGDSAAYFCASSPTGLANTGELFFGEGSRLTVL.

The chain carries TRBV4-3 and TRBJ1-1, with 11 bases aligning to TRBD1. The CDR3 runs to 15 residues. Per germline, CDR1 LGHNA and CDR2 YSLEER. J was trimmed by 4 bases and V by 3 bases; bases with no gene match: 4. Here the CDR3 reads CASSHLDRGLTEAFF. The CDR3 DNA follows: TGCGCCAGCAGCCACCTGGACAGGGGGCTCACTGAAGCTTTCTTT.

The chain couples TRBV28 to TRBJ2-1; tentatively, D is TRBD2 (6 bases). Trimming stripped 6 bases from V and 8 bases from J, with 17 bases between. The germline gives CDR1 MDHEN, CDR2 SYDVKM. This CDR3 comprises 14 residues. The CDR3 here is CASSLPGGYYEQFF. In DNA, the CDR3 is TGTGCCAGCAGCTTACCCGGGGGTTACTATGAGCAGTTCTTC.